This entry features one T cell receptor beta chain sequence. CDR3 length: 13 amino acids. Trimming took 1 base from V and 10 from J, leaving 8 bases between them. These data come from a study of blood T cell repertoires in COVID-19. Profiled with immunoSEQ multiplex PCR; TCRdb holds only in-frame clones, not every one. The table records more than 150,000 clones, 75% to 85% of them present only once. The chain carries TRBV12-3 or TRBV12-4 and TRBJ1-6; D remains unclear. Material: PBMCs or T cells enriched from blood (not recorded which). This sequence was found in a man aged 35 to 55 who had recovered from COVID-19. The CDR3 reads CASSLVSYSPLHF. As DNA, the CDR3 is TGTGCCAGCAGTTTAGTCAGTTACTCACCCCTCCACTTT.